There are many counts of the clone carrying this T cell receptor (beta chain). As yet, its antigen is unknown. These data belong to a study of CD8+CD57+ T cells in acquired aplastic anemia. Overall study context: Each DNA sample taken from sorted CD4+ and CD8+ cells came to around 3.4 ug on average.

Whole-study findings and limits: Patients and controls were found to share 25 to 35 CD8+ CDR3 sequences.

The CDR3 contains 18 residues. Germline V lookup: CDR1 LNHNV, CDR2 YYDKDF (reference sequence). The V and J ends lost 0 bases and 4 bases, in that order; junction bases with no gene match: 9. Those patients picked for sequencing had displayed CD8+CD57+ cell expansion on flow cytometry. Patients uniformly had severe acquired aplastic anemia. Blood came from patients not yet given any therapy. CDR3 and TCR beta VDJ profiling relied on a genomic DNA template. TCRdb called the reads again in MiXCR, with one record for every CDR3 protein. The sample carries 200,000 or so distinct CDR3 sequences, about half recorded once.

J is TRBJ2-1 and V is TRBV15; TRBD2 agrees at 10 bases. The TCR sequence derives from a human donor with aplastic anemia. Sequencing was performed on sorted CD4+, CD8+, or CD8+CD57+ T cells (not recorded which) from PBMCs. Here the CDR3 DNA reads TGTGCCACCAGCAGAGACCTAGGGCTAGCGGGGGTTTACAATGAGCAGTTCTTC. Its translation: CATSRDLGLAGVYNEQFF.